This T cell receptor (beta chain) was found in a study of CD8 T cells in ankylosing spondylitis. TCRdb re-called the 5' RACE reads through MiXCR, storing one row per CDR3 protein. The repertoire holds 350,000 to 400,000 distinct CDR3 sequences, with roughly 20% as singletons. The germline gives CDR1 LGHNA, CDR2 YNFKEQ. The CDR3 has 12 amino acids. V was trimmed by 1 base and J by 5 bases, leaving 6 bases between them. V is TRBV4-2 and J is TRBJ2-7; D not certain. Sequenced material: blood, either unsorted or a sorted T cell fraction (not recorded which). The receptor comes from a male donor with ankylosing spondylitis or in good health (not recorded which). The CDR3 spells CASSQGYNEQYF. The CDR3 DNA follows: TGTGCCAGCAGCCAAGGGTATAACGAGCAGTACTTC.